This TCR beta chain was documented in a study of blood T cell repertoires in COVID-19. Study as a whole: T cells, B-cell-depleted T cells, or PBMCs supplied cDNA or gDNA.

In the authors' workflow: Amplification with reference gene primers provided the estimates of nucleated cell counts. Here immunoSEQ multiplex PCR was the method, and the copy in TCRdb shows in-frame clones only, minus some. From that table come the V and J calls and clone size; the DNA was used to work out D and trimming. The repertoire consists of hundreds of thousands of clones, with 75% to 90% occurring once and the leading ten covering around 2.2%. Germline values: CDR1 SGDLS, CDR2 YYNGEE. Trimming pared 0 bases from V and 5 bases from J, leaving 11 bases between. This CDR3 region has 14 residues.

The TCR sequence derives from a man aged 25 to 40 who had recovered from COVID-19. The chain is built from TRBV9 and TRBJ1-1, with D uncertain. The sequenced sample was PBMCs or T cells enriched from blood (not recorded which). The CDR3 region has the DNA TGTGCCAGCAGCGTAGAGGCCACTAATACTGAAGCTTTCTTT. It translates to CASSVEATNTEAFF.